These 18 T cell receptor beta chains were all obtained from the same sample, sequenced in a study of T cells in Graves' hyperthyroidism and ophthalmopathy. RNA transcripts gave rise to amplified TCR beta CDR3 regions. Initially, a first-round RT-PCR of the TCR CDR3 employed the HTBI primer set. Each CDR3 protein is one row after TCRdb ran MiXCR on the multiplex PCR reads. The table records around 350,000 distinct CDR3 sequences, under 15% of them present only once. The sample taken for sequencing was blood. These receptors were taken from a woman between 18 and 29 years old with Graves' hyperthyroidism.

The gene calls are TRBV25-1 and TRBJ2-1; TRBD1 matches at 10 bases. J was trimmed by 7 bases and V by 1 base; bases with no gene match: 7. This CDR3 contains 16 residues. Germline V lookup: CDR1 MGHDK, CDR2 SYGVNS. DNA for the CDR3: TGTGCCAGCAGTGAATTTGGGACAGGGGTGGGGAATGAGCAGTTCTTC. Encoded protein: CASSEFGTGVGNEQFF.

This clonotype has a count of ten or more. The rearrangement links TRBV6-1 to TRBJ1-2, with TRBD1 matching 8 bases. Germline CDR1 and CDR2: MNHNS and SASEGT. Trimming cost V 6 bases and J 2 bases; bases outside gene matches: 14. CDR3 length: 17 residues. CDR3 nucleotide sequence: TGTGCCAGCAGCCCTGGACAGGGCCCGTTAAGGAACTATGGCTACACCTTC. Its translation: CASSPGQGPLRNYGYTF.

This clonotype was seen ten or more times. The chain recombines TRBV6-6 with TRBJ2-5; D tentatively fits TRBD1 or TRBD2 (7 bases each). This CDR3 contains 15 residues. Per the germline V gene, CDR1 is MNHNY and CDR2 is SVGAGI (reference sequence). The ends were cut back, 2 bases at V and 4 bases at J, with 14 bases in the middle. The CDR3 region has the DNA TGTGCCAGCAGTTACAGGGGCAGGGGGGGAGAGACCCAGTACTTC. Its protein is CASSYRGRGGETQYF.

This clonotype has at least ten counts. The chain joins TRBV30 to TRBJ2-7; D unclear. Germline CDR1 reads GTSNPN; CDR2 reads SVGIG (reference sequence). There are 11 residues in the CDR3. Between the trimmed V and J ends, which lost 8 bases and 2 bases, there was a span of 10 bases. CDR3 bases: TGTGCCCACGGCGAGGCCTACGAGCAGTACTTC. Its protein product is CAHGEAYEQYF.

This clonotype showed up many times. This chain joins TRBV4-1 and TRBJ1-2; no clear D gene. Deletions cut 0 bases from V and 7 bases from J, with 12 bases between. The germline CDR1 and CDR2 sequences are MGHRA and YSYEKL. There are 14 residues in the CDR3. CDR3 sequence: CASSQDRRPLGYTF. The CDR3, as DNA: TGCGCCAGCAGCCAAGATAGAAGACCTCTTGGCTACACCTTC.

The CDR3 bases are TGTGCCAGCAGCTCGAGGACTAGCGGGCTTAACACCGGGGAGCTGTTTTTT. It specifies CASSSRTSGLNTGELFF. The rearrangement uses TRBV7-8 and TRBJ2-2, with 11 nucleotides matching TRBD2. Germline V lookup: CDR1 SGHVS, CDR2 FQNEAQ. J was trimmed by 2 bases and V by 4 bases; bases with no gene match: 6. The CDR3 spans 17 residues.

The table lists this clonotype with a few counts. The chain uses TRBV4-1 and TRBJ2-1; D possibly corresponds to TRBD2 (5 bases). Looked up from germline, CDR1 is MGHRA and CDR2 is YSYEKL. V was pared by 4 bases and J by 5 bases, with 9 bases between. This CDR3 contains 13 residues. CDR3 loop: CASSLPRDNEQFF. CDR3 nucleotide sequence: TGCGCCAGCAGCCTCCCGAGGGACAATGAGCAGTTCTTC.

This sequence joins TRBV4-1 and TRBJ2-5, with 9 bases lining up with TRBD2. This CDR3 is built from 16 residues. The ends lost 1 base at V and 2 bases at J; junction bases unmatched: 5. Germline CDR1 is MGHRA and CDR2 is YSYEKL. The CDR3 sequence is CASSQVPAGGQETQYF. The CDR3 DNA follows: TGCGCCAGCAGCCAAGTTCCAGCGGGAGGTCAAGAGACCCAGTACTTC.

This clonotype has a count of ten or more. This chain joins TRBV5-1 and TRBJ2-1, with 8 bases identical to TRBD1. The CDR3 contains 15 residues. Per the germline V gene, CDR1 is SGHRS and CDR2 is YFSETQ. J lost 5 bases, V lost 0 bases, and 4 bases had no gene match. The CDR3 nucleotides read TGCGCCAGCAGCTTGGATGAACAGGGGGACAATGAGCAGTTCTTC. Translated: CASSLDEQGDNEQFF.

The chain employs TRBV5-6 and TRBJ1-1; perhaps TRBD1 as D (5 bases). Per the germline V gene, CDR1 is SGHDT and CDR2 is YYEEEE. The CDR3 length is 13 residues. Trimming removed 5 bases from V and 4 bases from J, with 12 bases in between. CDR3 DNA: TGTGCCAGCAGTTTCACAGGCCGCACTGAAGCTTTCTTT. It yields the protein CASSFTGRTEAFF. The full variable domain, its missing parts supplied by reference TRBV5-6 and TRBJ1-1, is DAGVTQSPTHLIKTRGQQVTLRCSPKSGHDTVSWYQQALGQGPQFIFQYYEEEERQRGNFPDRFSGHQFPNYSSELNVNALLLGDSALYLCASSFTGRTEAFFGQGTRLTVV.

This clonotype was seen many times. The chain combines TRBV7-9 with TRBJ1-1; D is unresolved. The CDR3 has 14 residues. Germline assignment: CDR1 SEHNR and CDR2 FQNEAQ (reference sequence). V was cut by 1 base and J by 0 bases, with 6 bases left in between. CDR3 nucleotides: TGTGCCAGCAGCTTAGGATACATGAACACTGAAGCTTTCTTT. Protein product: CASSLGYMNTEAFF.

On this clonotype: A much larger clone is a single base away; this may be a read error. This chain uses TRBV28 with TRBJ2-4; D ambiguous. The germline gives CDR1 MDHEN, CDR2 SYDVKM. The ends were cut back, 4 bases at V and 0 bases at J, with 4 bases in the middle. The CDR3 extends over 13 amino acids. This CDR3 is CASSSQAKNIQYF. The CDR3, as DNA: TGTGCCAGCAGTTCTCAAGCCAAAAACATTCAGTACTTC.

Worth noting for this clonotype: A much bigger clone sits one base away, suggesting this may be a read error. This chain joins TRBV3-1 and TRBJ2-7; a possible D gene is TRBD2 (6 bases). Trimming took off 5 bases at V and 5 bases at J, with 13 bases between the two ends. Germline assignment: CDR1 LGHDT and CDR2 YNNKEL (reference sequence). The length of the CDR3 is 13 residues. This chain's CDR3 is CASSSQEGHEQYF. The CDR3 region has the DNA TGTGCCAGCAGCTCCCAGGAGGGGCACGAGCAGTACTTC.

The chain links TRBV4-1 to TRBJ1-1, with TRBD1 identical over 12 bases. The CDR3 runs 19 residues. CDR1 is MGHRA and CDR2 is YSYEKL in the germline V gene. With V trimmed by 2 bases and J by 3 bases, 13 bases remained unmatched. The CDR3 DNA reads as TGCGCCAGCAGCCAAATTGTCGGGACAGGGGGCAGTAAGGACACTGAAGCTTTCTTT. Protein sequence: CASSQIVGTGGSKDTEAFF.

This clonotype was counted many times. Here the CDR3 DNA reads TGTGCCAGCAGGGACAGGGACCGTGGCTACGAGCAGTACTTC. Translated, it gives CASRDRDRGYEQYF. V gene TRBV2 combines with J gene TRBJ2-7, with TRBD1 matching 8 bases. Trimming at V came to 6 bases and at J to 3 bases, leaving 7 bases not matched to a gene. The CDR3 is 14 amino acids. Germline V gene lookup returns CDR1 SNHLY and CDR2 FYNNEI.

This clonotype was detected ten times or more. This sequence joins TRBV20-1 and TRBJ2-7; 8 bases are shared with TRBD1. Germline values: CDR1 DFQATT, CDR2 SNEGSKA (reference sequence). Trimming at V came to 6 bases and at J to 5 bases, leaving 9 bases not matched to a gene. This CDR3 region has 13 residues. The CDR3 nucleotides are TGCAGTGCAACCTCCGGGACAGGCAACGAGCAGTACTTC. Amino acid sequence: CSATSGTGNEQYF.

The table lists this clonotype with many counts. The chain has TRBV28 and TRBJ2-3, with D perhaps being TRBD1 or TRBD2 (5 bases each). CDR1 is MDHEN and CDR2 is SYDVKM in the germline V gene. The CDR3 is 16 residues long. The ends were cut back, 3 bases at V and 0 bases at J, with 13 bases in the middle. The CDR3 loop reads CASSFREGPSTDTQYF. CDR3 bases: TGTGCCAGCAGTTTTCGAGAGGGGCCTAGCACAGATACGCAGTATTTT. The full variable domain, with the rest looked up from reference TRBV28 and TRBJ2-3, is DVKVTQSSRYLVKRTGEKVFLECVQDMDHENMFWYRQDPGLGLRLIYFSYDVKMKEKGDIPEGYSVSREKKERFSLILESASTNQTSMYLCASSFREGPSTDTQYFGPGTRLTVL.

This clonotype was counted ten times or more. J is TRBJ1-5 and V is TRBV2; D call uncertain. The CDR3 is 15 amino acids. The germline V gene has CDR1 SNHLY and CDR2 FYNNEI. V was clipped by 3 bases and J by 0 bases, with 9 bases between them. In DNA form, the CDR3 reads TGTGCCAGCAGTGATGAGATATATAGCAATCAGCCCCAGCATTTT. It codes for CASSDEIYSNQPQHF.